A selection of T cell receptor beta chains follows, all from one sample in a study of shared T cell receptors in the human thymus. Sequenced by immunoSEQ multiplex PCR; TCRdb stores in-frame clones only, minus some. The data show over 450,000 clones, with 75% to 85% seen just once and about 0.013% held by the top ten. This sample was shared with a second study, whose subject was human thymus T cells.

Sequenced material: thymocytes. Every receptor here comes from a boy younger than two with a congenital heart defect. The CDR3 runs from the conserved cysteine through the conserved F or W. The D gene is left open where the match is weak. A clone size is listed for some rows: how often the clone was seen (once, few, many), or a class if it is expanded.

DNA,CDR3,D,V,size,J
TGTGCCAGCAGCTTGGATCGGGGAGGACTCTCTGGGGCCAACGTCCTGACTTTC,CASSLDRGGLSGANVLTF,NA,TRBV5-6,NA,TRBJ2-6
TGCGCCAGCAGCTTGGTTTACCAGCAAGAGACCCAGTACTTC,CASSLVYQQETQYF,NA,TRBV5-1,NA,TRBJ2-5
TGTGCCACCAGCAGCATCCCCGGGACAGGGGTATATGGCTACACCTTC,CATSSIPGTGVYGYTF,TRBD1,TRBV15,NA,TRBJ1-2
TGTGCCAGCAGTTACGCGTGGACTAGCGCCTACGAGCAGTACTTC,CASSYAWTSAYEQYF,TRBD2,TRBV6-5,NA,TRBJ2-7
TGCGCCAGCAGCTTGGAACTAGCGGGAGCGTATGAGCAGTTCTTC,CASSLELAGAYEQFF,TRBD2,TRBV5-1,few,TRBJ2-1
TGCAGCGTTGCAGGGGACACAGATACGCAGTATTTT,CSVAGDTDTQYF,NA,TRBV29-1,NA,TRBJ2-3
TGTGCCAGTAGTAGACCCCGGGACAGGACTGAAAAACTGTTTTTT,CASSRPRDRTEKLFF,TRBD1,TRBV19,NA,TRBJ1-4
TGTGCCAGCAGCATGCCGGGACAGGGAGAGACCCAGTACTTC,CASSMPGQGETQYF,TRBD1,TRBV7-2,NA,TRBJ2-5
TGTGCCTGGAGTCCCCCTCGGGGAGGGAGCTCCTACGAGCAGTACTTC,CAWSPPRGGSSYEQYF,TRBD2,TRBV30,NA,TRBJ2-7
TGCGCCAGCAGCCCGTCCGGGAATGAGCAGTTCTTC,CASSPSGNEQFF,NA,TRBV4-3,NA,TRBJ2-1
TGTGCCAGCAGCTTAGGAACGGAGGGCAATACTAATGAAAAACTGTTTTTT,CASSLGTEGNTNEKLFF,NA,TRBV7-2,NA,TRBJ1-4
TGTGCCAGCAGCTTATTCAGGGCTGAGCAGTACTTC,CASSLFRAEQYF,NA,TRBV11-2,NA,TRBJ2-7
TGTGCCTGGAGTGTAGCCCCGGGGAGGGAAGATGGCTACACCTTC,CAWSVAPGREDGYTF,NA,TRBV30,NA,TRBJ1-2
TGTGCCAGCACTCGGGACAGGGGTTCGGATCAAGAGACCCAGTACTTC,CASTRDRGSDQETQYF,TRBD1,TRBV27,NA,TRBJ2-5
TGCGCCAGCAGGGAGGACAGGGATGATGGCTACACCTTC,CASREDRDDGYTF,TRBD1,TRBV5-1,NA,TRBJ1-2
TGTGCCAGCAGTGAAGTTGCGGATAGCAATCAGCCCCAGCATTTT,CASSEVADSNQPQHF,NA,TRBV6-1,few,TRBJ1-5
TGTGCCACCAACGGCGGGAGCTACGAGCAGTACTTC,CATNGGSYEQYF,TRBD2,TRBV7-6,NA,TRBJ2-7
TGTGCCACCAGCAGAGATCCCATCAATCAGCCCCAGCATTTT,CATSRDPINQPQHF,NA,TRBV15,NA,TRBJ1-5
TGTGCCAGCAGCCAAAGTGGGGCGCACATAGGAGCCTACGAGCAGTACTTC,CASSQSGAHIGAYEQYF,NA,TRBV21-1,NA,TRBJ2-7
TGCGCCAGCAGCGTACTAGCGGGGGGGGGAAATGAGCAGTTCTTC,CASSVLAGGGNEQFF,TRBD2,TRBV10-1,NA,TRBJ2-1
TGTGCCAGCAGTCCCGACAGGGGCCGGAACACTGAAGCTTTCTTT,CASSPDRGRNTEAFF,TRBD1,TRBV2,NA,TRBJ1-1
TGCGCCAGCAGCCGATGGACAGGATACGAGCAGTACTTC,CASSRWTGYEQYF,TRBD1,TRBV5-1,NA,TRBJ2-7
TGTGCCTGGAGCCCGACAGGGGAGGGCACTGAAGCTTTCTTT,CAWSPTGEGTEAFF,TRBD1,TRBV30,NA,TRBJ1-1
TGTGCCAGTAGTATAGATCTTCAGGGTATCTATGGCTACACCTTC,CASSIDLQGIYGYTF,NA,TRBV19,NA,TRBJ1-2
TGTGCCAGCAGCCCTGGGACTAGCGGCAGTACAGATACGCAGTATTTT,CASSPGTSGSTDTQYF,TRBD2,TRBV7-7,once,TRBJ2-3
TGTGCCAGCAGACCCTTGGCCGACAAGTTCTATGGCTACACCTTC,CASRPLADKFYGYTF,NA,TRBV27,few,TRBJ1-2
TGCGCCAGCAGCCGGGTAAGGCACGGGCCCCACCCCCCCACTACAGGTGAGCAGTTCTTC,CASSRVRHGPHPPTTGEQFF,NA,TRBV4-1,NA,TRBJ2-1